The rows below give T cell receptor beta chains drawn from one sample of a study of tumor-infiltrating lymphocytes in localized non-small cell lung cancer. Clones were sequenced by immunoSEQ multiplex PCR, and TCRdb holds only the in-frame ones, with some missing. The repertoire holds around 16,000 clones, with more than 65% as singletons. The source material was lung tumor tissue. These receptor sequences come from a human donor with non-small cell lung cancer. Both conserved end residues are part of each CDR3. The order of the fields is D gene, clone size, V gene, J gene, CDR3 DNA, CDR3 protein. D genes are given only for firm matches. Some rows have no size entry. The others give once, few or many, or a class for an expanded clone.

TRBD2	NA	TRBV18	TRBJ2-3	TGTGCCAGCTCACCTCAGAGCCTAGCGGACGGCACAGATACGCAGTATTTT	CASSPQSLADGTDTQYF
NA	NA	TRBV7-2	TRBJ2-5	TGTGCCAGCAGCTTTGCAGACCAAGAGACCCAGTACTTC	CASSFADQETQYF
NA	NA	TRBV27	TRBJ2-1	TGTGCCAGCAGTTCCCCCGGACTTCGTGATGAGCAGTTCTTC	CASSSPGLRDEQFF
NA	NA	TRBV30	TRBJ1-5	TGTGCCTGGAGCCTCGCGCGAAATCAGCCCCAGCATTTT	CAWSLARNQPQHF
TRBD1	NA	TRBV29-1	TRBJ2-1	TGCAGCGCCGCCGGGACAGGGCATTGGGGTGAGCAGTTCTTC	CSAAGTGHWGEQFF
TRBD2	NA	TRBV30	TRBJ2-3	TGTGCCTGGAATCAGCGGGAACTAGATACGCAGTATTTT	CAWNQRELDTQYF
NA	NA	TRBV30	TRBJ2-7	TGTGCCTGGAGTCGAGGGGCCTCCTACGAGCAGTACTTC	CAWSRGASYEQYF
NA	NA	TRBV12-1	TRBJ2-5	TGTGCCAGCAACCCGTTAGCGGGGGCTCAAGAGACCCAGTACTTC	CASNPLAGAQETQYF
NA	NA	TRBV13	TRBJ1-1	TGTGCCAGCAGCTTACGTGGCTCGGGCAAGAACACTGAAGCTTTCTTT	CASSLRGSGKNTEAFF
NA	NA	TRBV11-2	TRBJ2-3	TGTGCCAGCAGCTTTATGGGGGACGGGAATACAGATACGCAGTATTTT	CASSFMGDGNTDTQYF
NA	once	TRBV5-5	TRBJ2-3	TGTGCCAGCAGCGAACGGGGGACTAGCACAGATACGCAGTATTTT	CASSERGTSTDTQYF
TRBD1	NA	TRBV11-2	TRBJ1-2	TGTGCCAGCAGGCGCGCCGGGACAGTCAACTATGGCTACACCTTC	CASRRAGTVNYGYTF
TRBD2	NA	TRBV5-6	TRBJ2-7	TGTGCCAGCAGCGACTTGGGATTAGGGCGGGAGATTGACGAGCAGTACTTC	CASSDLGLGREIDEQYF